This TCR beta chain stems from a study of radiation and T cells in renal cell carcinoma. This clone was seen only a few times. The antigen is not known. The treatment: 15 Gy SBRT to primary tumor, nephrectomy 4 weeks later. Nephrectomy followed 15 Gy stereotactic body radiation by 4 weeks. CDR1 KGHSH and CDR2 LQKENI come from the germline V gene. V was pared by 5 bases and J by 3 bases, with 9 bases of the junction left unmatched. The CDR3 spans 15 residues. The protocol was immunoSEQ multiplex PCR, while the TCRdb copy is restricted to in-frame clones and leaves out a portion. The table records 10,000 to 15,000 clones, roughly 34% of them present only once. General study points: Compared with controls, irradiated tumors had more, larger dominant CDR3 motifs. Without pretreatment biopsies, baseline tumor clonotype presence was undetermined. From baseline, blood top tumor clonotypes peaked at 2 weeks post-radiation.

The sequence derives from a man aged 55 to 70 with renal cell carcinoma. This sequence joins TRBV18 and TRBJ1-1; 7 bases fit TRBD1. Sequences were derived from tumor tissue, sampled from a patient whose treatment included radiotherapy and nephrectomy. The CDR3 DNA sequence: TGTGCCAGCTCAGTGACAGGGACTATGGACACTGAAGCTTTCTTT. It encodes CASSVTGTMDTEAFF.